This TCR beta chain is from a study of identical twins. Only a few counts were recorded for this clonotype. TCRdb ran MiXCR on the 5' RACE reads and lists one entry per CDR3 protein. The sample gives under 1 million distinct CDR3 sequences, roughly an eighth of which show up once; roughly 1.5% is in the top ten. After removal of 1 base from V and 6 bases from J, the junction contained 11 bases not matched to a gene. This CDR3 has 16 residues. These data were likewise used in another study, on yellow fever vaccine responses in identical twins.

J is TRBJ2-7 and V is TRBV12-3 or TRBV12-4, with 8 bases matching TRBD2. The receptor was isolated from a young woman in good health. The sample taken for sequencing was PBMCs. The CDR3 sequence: CASSLVRPGGPPEQYF. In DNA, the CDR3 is TGTGCCAGCAGTTTAGTTAGGCCGGGAGGGCCTCCCGAGCAGTACTTC.